The rows below give T cell receptor beta chains drawn from one sample of a study of identical twins. TCRdb re-analysed the 5' RACE reads in MiXCR, keeping a single row per CDR3 protein. The top ten hold around 7.1% of the sample, which has 300,000 or so distinct CDR3 sequences, roughly 10% seen once. These same records also appear under a second study, on yellow fever vaccine responses in identical twins.

The sample taken for sequencing was CD8+ T cells sorted from blood. The source of these receptors is a young woman in good health. Both conserved end residues are part of each CDR3. Fields, in order: CDR3 protein, CDR3 DNA, D gene, J gene, clone size, V gene. D genes are given only for firm matches. Size is stated for part of the rows, as once, few or many counts, or as a class when the clone is expanded.

cdr3_aa: CASRQNPRDSNQPQHF
cdr3_nt: TGTGCCAGCAGACAAAACCCCCGGGACAGCAATCAGCCCCAGCATTTT
d_call: NA
j_call: TRBJ1-5
clone_size: NA
v_call: TRBV6-2/TRBV6-3

cdr3_aa: CASSLWGAASGTYNEQFF
cdr3_nt: TGTGCCAGCAGCTTATGGGGGGCGGCTAGCGGAACCTACAATGAGCAGTTCTTC
d_call: NA
j_call: TRBJ2-1
clone_size: many
v_call: TRBV7-8

cdr3_aa: CASSPLVAGEYQETQYF
cdr3_nt: TGCGCCAGCAGCCCCCTGGTGGCAGGGGAGTACCAAGAGACCCAGTACTTC
d_call: NA
j_call: TRBJ2-5
clone_size: many
v_call: TRBV5-1

cdr3_aa: CASSLAPRADGEAFF
cdr3_nt: TGTGCCAGCAGCTTAGCGCCCCGGGCCGACGGTGAAGCTTTCTTT
d_call: NA
j_call: TRBJ1-1
clone_size: NA
v_call: TRBV7-6

cdr3_aa: CASSQDFRLAGEQYF
cdr3_nt: TGCGCCAGCAGCCAAGATTTTCGACTAGCGGGCGAGCAGTACTTC
d_call: TRBD2
j_call: TRBJ2-7
clone_size: few
v_call: TRBV4-3

cdr3_aa: CASSLGTSGSYEQYF
cdr3_nt: TGTGCCAGCAGTTTAGGGACTAGCGGGAGCTACGAGCAGTACTTC
d_call: TRBD2
j_call: TRBJ2-7
clone_size: many
v_call: TRBV12-3/TRBV12-4

cdr3_aa: CASSAWSEAFF
cdr3_nt: TGTGCCAGCAGTGCTTGGAGTGAAGCTTTCTTT
d_call: NA
j_call: TRBJ1-1
clone_size: many
v_call: TRBV6-1

cdr3_aa: CASSFSETQYF
cdr3_nt: TGTGCCAGCAGTTTCAGTGAGACCCAGTACTTC
d_call: NA
j_call: TRBJ2-5
clone_size: few
v_call: TRBV12-3/TRBV12-4

cdr3_aa: CSVEDRDSSYEQYF
cdr3_nt: TGCAGCGTTGAAGATCGGGACAGCTCCTACGAGCAGTACTTC
d_call: TRBD1
j_call: TRBJ2-7
clone_size: many
v_call: TRBV29-1

cdr3_aa: CASSTDIVLGRAEAFF
cdr3_nt: TGTGCCAGTAGCACGGACATAGTTCTTGGGAGGGCTGAAGCTTTCTTT
d_call: NA
j_call: TRBJ1-1
clone_size: many
v_call: TRBV19

cdr3_aa: CASSFRLAGGYEQYF
cdr3_nt: TGTGCCAGCAGTTTTCGACTAGCGGGAGGCTACGAGCAGTACTTC
d_call: TRBD2
j_call: TRBJ2-7
clone_size: NA
v_call: TRBV6-5

cdr3_aa: CASSFNPAGSNQPQHF
cdr3_nt: TGTGCCAGCAGTTTTAATCCTGCGGGTAGCAATCAGCCCCAGCATTTT
d_call: NA
j_call: TRBJ1-5
clone_size: many
v_call: TRBV27

cdr3_aa: CASSFITTGSTTDTQYF
cdr3_nt: TGTGCCAGCAGCTTTATCACAACGGGGTCTACCACAGATACGCAGTATTTT
d_call: NA
j_call: TRBJ2-3
clone_size: few
v_call: TRBV5-6

cdr3_aa: CASSLFSGSSDEQYF
cdr3_nt: TGTGCCAGCAGTTTATTTAGCGGGAGTTCCGACGAGCAGTACTTC
d_call: TRBD2
j_call: TRBJ2-7
clone_size: NA
v_call: TRBV28

cdr3_aa: CASSDEVGADTQYF
cdr3_nt: TGTGCCAGCAGTGACGAGGTCGGGGCAGATACGCAGTATTTT
d_call: NA
j_call: TRBJ2-3
clone_size: many
v_call: TRBV6-4

cdr3_aa: CASSLKAGLETQYF
cdr3_nt: TGTGCCAGCAGCTTAAAAGCGGGGTTGGAGACCCAGTACTTC
d_call: TRBD2
j_call: TRBJ2-5
clone_size: many
v_call: TRBV13

cdr3_aa: CASSLTGRVVNEQFF
cdr3_nt: TGTGCCAGCAGCTTGACGGGAAGAGTCGTCAATGAGCAGTTCTTC
d_call: NA
j_call: TRBJ2-1
clone_size: few
v_call: TRBV5-4

cdr3_aa: CASSLDGTSGNTIYF
cdr3_nt: TGTGCCAGCAGTTTGGACGGAACCTCTGGAAACACCATATATTTT
d_call: NA
j_call: TRBJ1-3
clone_size: many
v_call: TRBV27

cdr3_aa: CASSQEHLLAGEADTQYF
cdr3_nt: TGCGCCAGCAGCCAAGAACACCTTCTAGCGGGAGAGGCAGATACGCAGTATTTT
d_call: TRBD2
j_call: TRBJ2-3
clone_size: few
v_call: TRBV4-3

cdr3_aa: CASSSAGTGIEKYEQYF
cdr3_nt: TGTGCCAGCAGCTCCGCCGGGACAGGGATAGAGAAATACGAGCAGTACTTC
d_call: TRBD1
j_call: TRBJ2-7
clone_size: NA
v_call: TRBV11-2

cdr3_aa: CASTATGAVLPGFYEQYF
cdr3_nt: TGTGCCAGCACCGCAACAGGGGCGGTTTTGCCCGGTTTCTACGAGCAGTACTTC
d_call: TRBD1
j_call: TRBJ2-7
clone_size: few
v_call: TRBV9

cdr3_aa: CASSYSDNMRAKKDTEAFF
cdr3_nt: TGTGCCAGCAGTTACTCCGATAATATGAGGGCTAAGAAGGACACTGAAGCTTTCTTT
d_call: NA
j_call: TRBJ1-1
clone_size: many
v_call: TRBV6-2/TRBV6-3

cdr3_aa: CASSEYTGANVLTF
cdr3_nt: TGTGCCAGCAGTGAATACACTGGGGCCAACGTCCTGACTTTC
d_call: NA
j_call: TRBJ2-6
clone_size: few
v_call: TRBV25-1

cdr3_aa: CASRSRTGLDEQFF
cdr3_nt: TGTGCCAGCAGATCTCGTACAGGGTTGGATGAGCAGTTCTTC
d_call: NA
j_call: TRBJ2-1
clone_size: many
v_call: TRBV12-3/TRBV12-4

cdr3_aa: CSARDPDYNEQFF
cdr3_nt: TGCAGTGCCCGGGACCCCGACTACAATGAGCAGTTCTTC
d_call: NA
j_call: TRBJ2-1
clone_size: many
v_call: TRBV20-1

cdr3_aa: CASSTPYNEQFF
cdr3_nt: TGTGCCAGTAGTACCCCATACAATGAGCAGTTCTTC
d_call: NA
j_call: TRBJ2-1
clone_size: few
v_call: TRBV19

cdr3_aa: CASSQDRTGIHQPQHF
cdr3_nt: TGCGCCAGCAGCCAAGATCGTACAGGGATCCATCAGCCCCAGCATTTT
d_call: NA
j_call: TRBJ1-5
clone_size: NA
v_call: TRBV4-3

cdr3_aa: CASSYGRDAQYF
cdr3_nt: TGTGCCAGCAGTTACGGTCGGGATGCGCAGTATTTT
d_call: NA
j_call: TRBJ2-3
clone_size: NA
v_call: TRBV6-6

cdr3_aa: CASSLSGETENTEAFF
cdr3_nt: TGCGCCAGCAGCTTATCCGGCGAGACAGAGAACACTGAAGCTTTCTTT
d_call: NA
j_call: TRBJ1-1
clone_size: few
v_call: TRBV5-1

cdr3_aa: CASSEWVRGFSYEQYF
cdr3_nt: TGTGCCAGCAGTGAATGGGTCAGGGGCTTTTCCTACGAGCAGTACTTC
d_call: NA
j_call: TRBJ2-7
clone_size: few
v_call: TRBV25-1

cdr3_aa: CASRAPGQGKLTGELFF
cdr3_nt: TGTGCCAGCAGGGCACCGGGACAGGGGAAGTTAACCGGGGAGCTGTTTTTT
d_call: TRBD1
j_call: TRBJ2-2
clone_size: many
v_call: TRBV11-2

cdr3_aa: CASSSSGGSTDTQYF
cdr3_nt: TGTGCCAGCAGCTCTAGCGGGGGTAGCACAGATACGCAGTATTTT
d_call: TRBD2
j_call: TRBJ2-3
clone_size: few
v_call: TRBV5-4

cdr3_aa: CASSLAQAKPYEQYF
cdr3_nt: TGTGCCAGCAGCTTAGCGCAAGCAAAACCCTACGAGCAGTACTTC
d_call: NA
j_call: TRBJ2-7
clone_size: few
v_call: TRBV7-9

cdr3_aa: CASSTRQGGNNEQFF
cdr3_nt: TGCGCCAGCAGCACTAGACAGGGAGGAAACAATGAGCAGTTCTTC
d_call: NA
j_call: TRBJ2-1
clone_size: NA
v_call: TRBV5-1

cdr3_aa: CSVWIAGRENEQFF
cdr3_nt: TGCAGCGTTTGGATAGCGGGGCGAGAGAATGAGCAGTTCTTC
d_call: TRBD2
j_call: TRBJ2-1
clone_size: NA
v_call: TRBV29-1

cdr3_aa: CASSFSLGDLAQPQHF
cdr3_nt: TGTGCCAGCAGTTTCTCGCTGGGGGATCTTGCTCAGCCCCAGCATTTT
d_call: NA
j_call: TRBJ1-5
clone_size: few
v_call: TRBV28

cdr3_aa: CASSWGLATPYEQYF
cdr3_nt: TGTGCCAGCAGCTGGGGACTAGCGACGCCCTACGAGCAGTACTTC
d_call: TRBD2
j_call: TRBJ2-7
clone_size: few
v_call: TRBV5-6

cdr3_aa: CASSLEAWREGTYEQYF
cdr3_nt: TGTGCCAGCAGCTTAGAAGCTTGGCGGGAGGGAACCTACGAGCAGTACTTC
d_call: TRBD2
j_call: TRBJ2-7
clone_size: NA
v_call: TRBV11-2

cdr3_aa: CSARDISNYGYTF
cdr3_nt: TGCAGTGCGAGAGACATATCTAACTATGGCTACACCTTC
d_call: NA
j_call: TRBJ1-2
clone_size: many
v_call: TRBV20-1

cdr3_aa: CASRSGYLDTGELFF
cdr3_nt: TGTGCCAGCAGATCAGGGTATTTGGACACCGGGGAGCTGTTTTTT
d_call: NA
j_call: TRBJ2-2
clone_size: many
v_call: TRBV28

cdr3_aa: CATGSSYEQYF
cdr3_nt: TGTGCCACCGGGAGTTCCTACGAGCAGTACTTC
d_call: NA
j_call: TRBJ2-7
clone_size: many
v_call: TRBV24-1

cdr3_aa: CASSQDPGRSEQYF
cdr3_nt: TGTGCCAGCAGCCAAGATCCGGGTAGGAGCGAGCAGTACTTC
d_call: NA
j_call: TRBJ2-7
clone_size: many
v_call: TRBV4-2

cdr3_aa: CASSSGLAGGQETQYF
cdr3_nt: TGTGCCAGCAGCTCCGGACTAGCGGGAGGACAAGAGACCCAGTACTTC
d_call: TRBD2
j_call: TRBJ2-5
clone_size: few
v_call: TRBV11-2

cdr3_aa: CASSLGGTGKSYEQYF
cdr3_nt: TGTGCCAGCAGCTTAGGAGGGACAGGAAAGTCCTACGAGCAGTACTTC
d_call: TRBD1
j_call: TRBJ2-7
clone_size: NA
v_call: TRBV7-9

cdr3_aa: CATSPLRQPDTQYF
cdr3_nt: TGTGCCACCAGCCCACTCCGACAGCCAGATACGCAGTATTTT
d_call: NA
j_call: TRBJ2-3
clone_size: NA
v_call: TRBV24-1

cdr3_aa: CASSSGTATPYEQYF
cdr3_nt: TGTGCCAGCAGTTCCGGGACAGCAACCCCCTACGAGCAGTACTTC
d_call: TRBD1
j_call: TRBJ2-7
clone_size: NA
v_call: TRBV27

cdr3_aa: CASSLTGRQKAFF
cdr3_nt: TGTGCCAGCAGCCTCACCGGCAGGCAAAAAGCTTTCTTT
d_call: NA
j_call: TRBJ1-1
clone_size: many
v_call: TRBV3-1

cdr3_aa: CASSLLALIRDSGANVLTF
cdr3_nt: TGTGCCAGCAGCTTACTAGCCTTGATCAGGGACTCTGGGGCCAACGTCCTGACTTTC
d_call: NA
j_call: TRBJ2-6
clone_size: NA
v_call: TRBV11-2

cdr3_aa: CASRSGSLNEQFF
cdr3_nt: TGTGCCAGCAGATCGGGGTCCCTCAATGAGCAGTTCTTC
d_call: NA
j_call: TRBJ2-1
clone_size: NA
v_call: TRBV6-1

cdr3_aa: CASSFQGAYEQYF
cdr3_nt: TGTGCCAGCAGTTTCCAGGGAGCGTACGAGCAGTACTTC
d_call: NA
j_call: TRBJ2-7
clone_size: many
v_call: TRBV27

cdr3_aa: CSARDPARRSQETQYF
cdr3_nt: TGCAGTGCTAGAGATCCCGCGAGGCGGTCCCAAGAGACCCAGTACTTC
d_call: NA
j_call: TRBJ2-5
clone_size: few
v_call: TRBV20-1

cdr3_aa: CSARGLEYSYNEQFF
cdr3_nt: TGCAGTGCTAGAGGTTTAGAATACTCCTACAATGAGCAGTTCTTC
d_call: NA
j_call: TRBJ2-1
clone_size: NA
v_call: TRBV20-1

cdr3_aa: CASSLGRSGMNTEAFF
cdr3_nt: TGTGCCAGCAGCTTAGGACGAAGCGGGATGAACACTGAAGCTTTCTTT
d_call: NA
j_call: TRBJ1-1
clone_size: few
v_call: TRBV7-9

cdr3_aa: CASSQDQGSYNEQFF
cdr3_nt: TGCGCCAGCAGCCAAGATCAGGGTTCCTACAATGAGCAGTTCTTC
d_call: NA
j_call: TRBJ2-1
clone_size: NA
v_call: TRBV4-3

cdr3_aa: CSVVSTNYEQYF
cdr3_nt: TGCAGCGTTGTAAGTACCAACTACGAGCAGTACTTC
d_call: NA
j_call: TRBJ2-7
clone_size: many
v_call: TRBV29-1

cdr3_aa: CASSSGGSGQGYEQYF
cdr3_nt: TGCGCCAGCAGCTCCGGCGGGTCGGGACAGGGTTACGAGCAGTACTTC
d_call: TRBD1
j_call: TRBJ2-7
clone_size: NA
v_call: TRBV4-1

cdr3_aa: CASSPPGLVPDTQYF
cdr3_nt: TGTGCCAGCTCACCCCCGGGACTGGTACCAGATACGCAGTATTTT
d_call: NA
j_call: TRBJ2-3
clone_size: NA
v_call: TRBV18